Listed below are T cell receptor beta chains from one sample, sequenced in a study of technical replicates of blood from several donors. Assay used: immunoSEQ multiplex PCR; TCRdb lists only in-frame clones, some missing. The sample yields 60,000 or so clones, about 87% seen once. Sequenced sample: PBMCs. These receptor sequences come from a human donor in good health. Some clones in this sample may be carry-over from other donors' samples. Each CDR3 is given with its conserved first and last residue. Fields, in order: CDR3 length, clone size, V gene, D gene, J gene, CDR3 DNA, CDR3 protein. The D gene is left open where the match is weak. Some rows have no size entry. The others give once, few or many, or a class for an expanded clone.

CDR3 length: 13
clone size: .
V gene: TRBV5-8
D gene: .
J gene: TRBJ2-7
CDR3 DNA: TGTGCCAGCAGCTTGGGGGGCCCCTACGAGCAGTACTTC
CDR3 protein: CASSLGGPYEQYF

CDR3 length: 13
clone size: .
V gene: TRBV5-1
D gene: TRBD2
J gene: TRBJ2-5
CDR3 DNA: TGCGCCAGCAGCCGACTGGGAGGGGAGACCCAGTACTTC
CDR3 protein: CASSRLGGETQYF

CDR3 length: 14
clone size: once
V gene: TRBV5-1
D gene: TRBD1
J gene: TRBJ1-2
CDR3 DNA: TGCGCCAGCAGCCTCGGACAGGGGGTCTATGGCTACACCTTC
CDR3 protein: CASSLGQGVYGYTF

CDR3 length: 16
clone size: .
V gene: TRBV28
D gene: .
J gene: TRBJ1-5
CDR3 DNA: TGTGCCAGCAGTTTTTCCCCCAGGGGAGGCAATCAGCCCCAGCATTTT
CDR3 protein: CASSFSPRGGNQPQHF

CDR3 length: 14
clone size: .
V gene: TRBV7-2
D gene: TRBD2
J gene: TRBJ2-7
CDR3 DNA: TGTGCCAGCAGCCCCACTAGCGGCTCCTACGAGCAGTACTTC
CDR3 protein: CASSPTSGSYEQYF

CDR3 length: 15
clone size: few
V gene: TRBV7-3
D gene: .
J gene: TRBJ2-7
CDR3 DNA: TGTGCCAGCAGCTTAATGGGGGGGGCCTTCTACGAGCAGTACTTC
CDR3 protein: CASSLMGGAFYEQYF

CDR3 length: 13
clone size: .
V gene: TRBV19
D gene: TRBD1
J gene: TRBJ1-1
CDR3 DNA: TGTGCCAGTAGTCCTCGGACAGGGTCTGAAGCTTTCTTT
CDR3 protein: CASSPRTGSEAFF

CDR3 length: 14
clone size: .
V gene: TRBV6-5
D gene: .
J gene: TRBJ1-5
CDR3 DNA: TGTGCCAGCAGTTACTCCGGGTCGCGGCAGCCCCAGCATTTT
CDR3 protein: CASSYSGSRQPQHF

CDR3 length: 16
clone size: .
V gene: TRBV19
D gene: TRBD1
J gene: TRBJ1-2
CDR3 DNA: TGTGCCAGTAGTCCTCCGGGACAGAGAAGTAACTATGGCTACACCTTC
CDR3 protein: CASSPPGQRSNYGYTF

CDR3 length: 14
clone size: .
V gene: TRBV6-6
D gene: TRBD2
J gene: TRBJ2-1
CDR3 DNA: TGTGCCAGCAGTTATAGGGGAGGGAACAATGAGCAGTTCTTC
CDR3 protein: CASSYRGGNNEQFF